The sequence of this T cell receptor beta chain was determined in a study of blood T cell repertoires in COVID-19. Libraries were prepared by immunoSEQ multiplex PCR; TCRdb keeps only in-frame clonotypes and omits some of them. The sample has some 290,000 clones, 85% to 95% seen once. The CDR3 runs to 13 residues. The V and J genes are TRBV21-1 and TRBJ1-2; the table's D call of TRBD1 was not tested on the DNA. TRBV21-1 is a known pseudogene. The sequence derives from a woman under 40 who had been exposed to COVID-19. The sequenced material came from PBMCs or T cells enriched from blood (not recorded which). CDR3 residues: CASRGLTGNGYTF. For the CDR3, the DNA is TGTGCCAGCAGAGGGTTGACAGGGAATGGCTACACCTTC.